The next 30 T cell receptor beta chains were all read from a single sample in a study of cytomegalovirus exposure and HLA in healthy donors. PCR employed 60 Vbeta and 13 Jbeta primers. Here immunoSEQ multiplex PCR was the method, and the copy in TCRdb shows in-frame clones only, minus some. The table lists approximately 190,000 clones, 82% of them singletons. Source material: PBMCs. All receptors come from a woman aged 18 to 35 in good health and CMV-seronegative.

The chain employs TRBV18 and TRBJ2-5, with 8 nucleotides matching TRBD2. Per the germline V gene, CDR1 is KGHSH and CDR2 is LQKENI. The CDR3 contains 15 residues. J lost 4 bases, V lost 3 bases, and 7 bases had no gene match. As DNA, the CDR3 is TGTGCCAGCTCACCGGGAGGGGCGGGAGGAGAGACCCAGTACTTC. Translation: CASSPGGAGGETQYF.

This clone was counted only a few times. V usage is TRBV6-5 and J usage is TRBJ1-1, with 9 bases that match TRBD1. Trimming took 4 bases from V and 5 from J; bases not matched to a gene: 8. Germline-derived CDR1 and CDR2 are MNHEY and SVGAGI. The CDR3 is made up of 15 amino acids. Here the CDR3 reads CASSFRWDRVTEAFF. The CDR3 DNA is TGTGCCAGCAGTTTCCGTTGGGACAGGGTAACTGAAGCTTTCTTT.

V usage is TRBV6-1 and J usage is TRBJ1-5, with 8 bases identical to TRBD1. The CDR3 is 15 residues long. Germline V lookup: CDR1 MNHNS, CDR2 SASEGT. Trimming removed 6 bases from V and 5 bases from J; junction bases left unmatched: 9. CDR3 sequence: CASRVATGGDQPQHF. DNA of the CDR3: TGTGCCAGCAGAGTAGCCACAGGGGGGGATCAGCCCCAGCATTTT.

This chain connects TRBV5-4 to TRBJ1-1; 9 nucleotides align to TRBD1. Germline CDR1 SGHNT, CDR2 YYREEE (reference sequence). Germline trimming cut 4 bases from V and 0 bases from J; bases unmatched to any gene: 7. This CDR3 spans 16 amino acids. The CDR3 reads CASSNGTGYLNTEAFF. CDR3 in DNA: TGTGCCAGCAGCAACGGGACAGGGTACTTGAACACTGAAGCTTTCTTT.

The J gene is TRBJ2-7, the V gene TRBV6-5, with 8 bases lining up with TRBD2. The CDR3 runs 14 residues. With 8 bases clipped from V and 2 bases from J, the junction kept 8 bases outside the gene matches. Germline V gene lookup returns CDR1 MNHEY and CDR2 SVGAGI. The CDR3, as DNA: TGTGCCAGCCGAATAACTAGCGGTCCCTACGAGCAGTACTTC. Encoded protein: CASRITSGPYEQYF.

The chain joins TRBV30 to TRBJ2-3; maybe TRBD1 (6 bases). This CDR3 is built from 13 residues. The germline CDR1 and CDR2 sequences are GTSNPN and SVGIG (reference sequence). V lost 8 bases and J 11 bases, leaving 23 bases between the germline ends. This chain's CDR3 is CATSSHRAVKQYF. The CDR3 bases are TGTGCCACCTCCTCCCACAGGGCTGTAAAGCAGTATTTT.

Turning to this clone: A junction end diverges from the germline sequence, so it may reflect a read error. V and J are TRBV14 and TRBJ2-7; 7 nucleotides agree with TRBD2. Germline V CDR1 and CDR2: SGHDN, FVKESK. This CDR3 is 15 amino acids long. The CDR3 nucleotides read TGTGTCAGCAGCCTAGCTAGCGGAAGCTCCTACGAGCAGTACTTC. As protein: CVSSLASGSSYEQYF.

The chain uses TRBV6-4 and TRBJ1-2, with TRBD1 matching 9 bases. V was pared by 1 base and J by 7 bases, with 10 bases of the junction left unmatched. The germline V gene has CDR1 MRHNA and CDR2 SNTAGT. The CDR3 length is 16 residues. CDR3 residues: CASSDLNPGTGSGYTF. The CDR3 DNA reads as TGTGCCAGCAGTGACTTGAACCCCGGGACAGGGAGTGGCTACACCTTC.

Remarks on this clone: Mismatch with germline at one junction end may stem from a read error. This sample includes further DNA sequences coding for the same CDR3. The chain carries TRBV6-1 and TRBJ1-6; D not certain. Germline values: CDR1 MNHNS, CDR2 SASEGT. The CDR3 runs 12 residues. The CDR3 loop reads CASRSSDSPLHF. Here the CDR3 DNA reads TGCGCCAGCAGGTCCTCAGACTCCCCCCTCCACTTT.

V gene TRBV29-1 combines with J gene TRBJ2-7, with TRBD2 identical over 7 bases. This CDR3 region has 13 residues. Germline V gene lookup returns CDR1 SQVTM and CDR2 ANQGSEA. The J segment lost 4 bases and the V segment lost 7 bases, leaving 10 bases of the junction unmatched. This chain's CDR3 is CSATRASGYEQYF. CDR3 bases: TGCAGCGCCACCAGGGCTAGCGGATACGAGCAGTACTTC.

The CDR3 nucleotides are TGTGCCAGCAGTCACGAACCCGACGGAGACGAGCAGTACTTC. It is translated as CASSHEPDGDEQYF. The chain is built from TRBV27 and TRBJ2-7; D gene unclear. This CDR3 is built from 14 residues. The germline CDR1 and CDR2 sequences are MNHEY and SMNVEV (reference sequence). Trimming shortened V by 5 bases and J by 5 bases, and 16 bases separated the two germline ends.

This chain uses TRBV27 with TRBJ1-2; 7 nucleotides match TRBD1. This CDR3 has 13 residues. Trimming cost V 3 bases and J 6 bases; bases outside gene matches: 4. Germline lookup yields CDR1 MNHEY and CDR2 SMNVEV (reference sequence). DNA for the CDR3: TGTGCCAGCAGTTTCCAGGGGGAAGATGGCTACACCTTC. It is translated as CASSFQGEDGYTF.

This clone was detected only a few times. The chain has TRBV18 and TRBJ2-7, with 11 nucleotides matching TRBD1. V was clipped by 3 bases and J by 1 base; unmatched bases: 2. The CDR3 loop spans 15 amino acids. Germline V gives CDR1 KGHSH, CDR2 LQKENI. The CDR3 sequence: CASSPGQGDSYEQYF. CDR3 in DNA: TGTGCCAGCTCACCGGGACAGGGGGATTCCTACGAGCAGTACTTC.

The genes are TRBV7-8 and TRBJ2-3; 10 nucleotides match TRBD2. This CDR3 region has 18 residues. Germline CDR1 SGHVS, CDR2 FQNEAQ. Trimming cost V 1 base and J 0 bases; bases outside gene matches: 7. The CDR3 loop reads CASSLVSGGLASTDTQYF. The CDR3 DNA reads TGTGCCAGCAGCTTAGTTAGCGGGGGGCTGGCGAGCACAGATACGCAGTATTTT.

The chain couples TRBV6-5 to TRBJ1-1; D ambiguous. The CDR3 sequence is 14 residues long. Trimming removed 8 bases at V and 4 bases at J, with 17 bases between. From germline, CDR1 is MNHEY and CDR2 SVGAGI. The CDR3, as DNA: TGTGCCAGCTTCACGTTTAGACTCGGCACTGAAGCTTTCTTT. Translating it yields CASFTFRLGTEAFF.

The chain has TRBV5-1 and TRBJ2-1, with D maybe TRBD2 (6 bases). The CDR3 runs to 16 residues. Germline assignment: CDR1 SGHRS and CDR2 YFSETQ. Trimming cost V 3 bases and J 0 bases, with 13 bases left between them. CDR3 sequence: CASSSLSGSSYNEQFF. The CDR3 coding sequence is TGCGCCAGCAGCTCACTTAGCGGAAGCTCCTACAATGAGCAGTTCTTC.

The chain uses TRBV13 and TRBJ2-7; 8 bases match TRBD2. The V and J ends lost 9 bases and 3 bases, in that order; junction bases with no gene match: 7. The germline V gene encodes CDR1 PRHDT and CDR2 FYEKMQ (reference sequence). The CDR3 runs 13 residues. In DNA, the CDR3 is TGTGCCAGTCGCCGGGAGGGAGACTACGAGCAGTACTTC. Translation gives CASRREGDYEQYF.

This sequence joins TRBV29-1 and TRBJ2-3, with D possibly TRBD1 on 5 matching bases. The CDR3 contains 13 residues. Trimming pared 4 bases from V and 2 bases from J, leaving 10 bases between. The germline V gene has CDR1 SQVTM and CDR2 ANQGSEA. The CDR3 bases are TGCAGCGTTGGGGGCTCCCCCACAGATACGCAGTATTTT. Translated, it gives CSVGGSPTDTQYF.

This clone was recorded once. The chain joins TRBV7-3 to TRBJ2-3, with 11 nucleotides matching TRBD2. CDR1 and CDR2 (germline): SGHTA, FQGTGA. CDR3 length: 16 amino acids. V lost 5 bases, J lost 3 bases, and 7 bases stayed unmatched. The CDR3, as DNA: TGTGCCAGCAGCATTATAGCGGGAGGGCCGACAGATACGCAGTATTTT. It encodes CASSIIAGGPTDTQYF.

This rearrangement joins TRBV18 to TRBJ1-4; D gene uncertain. The germline gives CDR1 KGHSH, CDR2 LQKENI. V gave up 3 bases and J gave up 0 bases, with 11 bases separating them. CDR3 length: 16 amino acids. CDR3 bases: TGTGCCAGCTCACCGCTAGGAGGGACAACTAATGAAAAACTGTTTTTT. This gives the protein CASSPLGGTTNEKLFF.

J is TRBJ2-7 and V is TRBV7-9, with a tentative D call TRBD2 (5 bases). Germline V gene lookup returns CDR1 SEHNR and CDR2 FQNEAQ (reference sequence). Trimming took off 3 bases at V and 0 bases at J, with 9 bases between the two ends. This CDR3 is built from 14 residues. The CDR3 loop is CASSFGEISYEQYF. In DNA, the CDR3 is TGTGCCAGCAGCTTTGGGGAGATCTCCTACGAGCAGTACTTC.

In its sample, this clone was seen once. CDR3 sequence reads: CSARTSGGYTF. The DNA of the CDR3 is TGCAGTGCTAGGACATCGGGAGGCTACACCTTC. The V gene is TRBV20-1, the J gene TRBJ1-2, with D unresolved. Germline V gene lookup returns CDR1 DFQATT and CDR2 SNEGSKA (reference sequence). Deletions cut 3 bases from V and 8 bases from J, with 10 bases between. The CDR3 length is 11 residues.

The genes are TRBV5-1 and TRBJ2-1, with a weak D call TRBD2 (7 bases). V was shortened by 4 bases and J by 8 bases, with 28 bases between the two germline ends. Per the germline V gene, CDR1 is SGHRS and CDR2 is YFSETQ. The CDR3 runs to 18 residues. In DNA form, the CDR3 reads TGCGCCAGCAGCCCCATCCTTCTTCCGGGGGGCGGATGGGATGAGCAGTTCTTC. Amino acid sequence: CASSPILLPGGGWDEQFF. Using reference TRBV5-1 and TRBJ2-1 for the parts outside the CDR3, the full variable domain is KAGVTQTPRYLIKTRGQQVTLSCSPISGHRSVSWYQQTPGQGLQFLFEYFSETQRNKGNFPGRFSGRQFSNSRSEMNVSTLELGDSALYLCASSPILLPGGGWDEQFFGPGTRLTVL.

This clone was recorded once. The V gene is TRBV5-8, the J gene TRBJ1-4; D uncertain. The V and J ends lost 3 bases and 8 bases respectively, with 14 bases between them. The germline V gene encodes CDR1 SGHTS and CDR2 YDEGEE. This CDR3 has 14 amino acids. The DNA of the CDR3 is TGTGCCAGCAGCTGGGAAGGGAGGCCAGAAAAACTGTTTTTT. Its translation is CASSWEGRPEKLFF.

This clone was counted only a few times. The chain joins TRBV27 to TRBJ2-3, with 7 bases lining up with TRBD2. Losses at the gene ends were 4 bases for V and 8 bases for J; bases not matched to a gene: 12. The CDR3 has 15 amino acids. Germline CDR1 MNHEY, CDR2 SMNVEV (reference sequence). Written as DNA, the CDR3 is TGTGCCAGCAGTTCCGTTCTAGCGGCCCCCGGTACGCAGTATTTT. It yields the protein CASSSVLAAPGTQYF.

The chain combines TRBV10-2 with TRBJ2-5; 7 bases line up with TRBD1. The V and J ends lost 5 bases and 6 bases, in that order; junction bases with no gene match: 3. From germline, CDR1 is WSHSY and CDR2 SAAADI. The CDR3 loop spans 12 amino acids. CDR3 sequence reads: CASSSTGKTQYF. CDR3 bases: TGCGCCAGCAGTTCGACAGGGAAGACCCAGTACTTC.

The chain recombines TRBV9 with TRBJ2-1; maybe TRBD1 (5 bases). The CDR3 spans 14 residues. The V gene lost 0 bases and the J gene lost 5 bases, with 9 bases spanning the gap. Germline V gene sequence: CDR1 SGDLS, CDR2 YYNGEE. CDR3 sequence reads: CASSVVAGHNEQFF. The DNA of the CDR3 is TGTGCCAGCAGCGTAGTTGCAGGGCACAATGAGCAGTTCTTC.

V is TRBV4-2 and J is TRBJ2-7; 8 bases are shared with TRBD2. Germline V gives CDR1 LGHNA, CDR2 YNFKEQ. The junction had 6 bases not matched to a gene; V was cut back by 3 bases and J by 2 bases. The CDR3 sequence is 15 residues long. CDR3 sequence: CASSQSPGLAYEQYF. Here the CDR3 DNA reads TGTGCCAGCAGCCAGTCGCCGGGACTAGCCTACGAGCAGTACTTC.

The chain recombines TRBV2 with TRBJ2-3; no reliable D call. V was cut by 10 bases and J by 3 bases, with 5 bases left in between. The CDR3 is 10 residues long. Germline assignment: CDR1 SNHLY and CDR2 FYNNEI. The CDR3 nucleotides read TGTGCCATATTGACAGATACGCAGTATTTT. Translation gives CAILTDTQYF.

This chain uses TRBV6-5 with TRBJ2-1; TRBD2 agrees at 7 bases. The germline V gene has CDR1 MNHEY and CDR2 SVGAGI. The V gene end was trimmed by 7 bases and the J gene end by 3 bases; junction bases not matched to a gene: 9. This CDR3 has 15 residues. The CDR3 DNA is TGTGCCAGCAAGGCTAGCGGTATTTACTACAATGAGCAGTTCTTC. Amino acid sequence: CASKASGIYYNEQFF.